The clone carrying this T cell receptor (beta chain) was found a few times. Its specificity is not known. Germline assignment: CDR1 SGHVS and CDR2 FQNEAQ. V lost 3 bases, J lost 0 bases, and 8 bases stayed unmatched. The CDR3 is 16 amino acids. The time point is: cycle 4 day 1 (C4D1), after less than seven weeks of nivolumab. Each of the patients experienced relapse following autologous stem cell transplantation, and their brentuximab vedotin exposure differed. Magnetic negative selection was used to purify CD4+ T cells from PBMCs that had been thawed. This specimen comes from a study of PD-1 blockade in classical Hodgkin lymphoma. Study in general: Patients were administered nivolumab (3 mg/kg intravenously) every 2 weeks. Study-wide points: Complete responders started with a diversity level that resembled newly diagnosed patients at baseline. At baseline, newly diagnosed patients reportedly showed less TCR diversity than healthy donors.

Measured with immunoSEQ multiplex PCR; TCRdb has only the in-frame clones, and not every one. The sample has around 18,000 clones; around 80% are singletons. The specimen was CD4+ T cells from blood, collected before the fourth cycle of nivolumab. The origin of this receptor is a human donor with classical Hodgkin lymphoma. This chain joins TRBV7-8 and TRBJ2-7; 7 bases agree with TRBD2. The CDR3 loop reads CASSFRGRLLSYEQYF. The CDR3 bases are TGTGCCAGCAGCTTTCGCGGGAGATTACTCTCCTACGAGCAGTACTTC.